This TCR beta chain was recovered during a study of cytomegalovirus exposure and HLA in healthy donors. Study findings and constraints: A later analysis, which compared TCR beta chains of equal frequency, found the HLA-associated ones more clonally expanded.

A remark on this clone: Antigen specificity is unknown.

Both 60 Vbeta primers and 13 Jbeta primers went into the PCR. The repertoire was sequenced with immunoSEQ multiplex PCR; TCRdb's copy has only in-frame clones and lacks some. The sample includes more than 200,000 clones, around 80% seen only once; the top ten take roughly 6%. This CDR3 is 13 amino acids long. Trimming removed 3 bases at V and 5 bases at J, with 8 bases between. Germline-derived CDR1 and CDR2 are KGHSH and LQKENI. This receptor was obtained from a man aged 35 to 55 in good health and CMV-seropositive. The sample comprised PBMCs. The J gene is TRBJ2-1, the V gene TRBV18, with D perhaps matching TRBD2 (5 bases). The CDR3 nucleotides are TGTGCCAGCTCACCCCCGGGGAACAATGAGCAGTTCTTC. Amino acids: CASSPPGNNEQFF.